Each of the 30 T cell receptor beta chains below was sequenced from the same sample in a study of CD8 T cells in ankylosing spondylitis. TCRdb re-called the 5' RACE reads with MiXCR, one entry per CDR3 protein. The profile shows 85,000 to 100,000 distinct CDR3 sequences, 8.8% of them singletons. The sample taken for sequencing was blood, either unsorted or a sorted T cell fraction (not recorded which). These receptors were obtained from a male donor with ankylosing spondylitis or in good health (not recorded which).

CDR3 sequence reads: CASSPPRDTGELFF. The CDR3 DNA is TGCGCCAGCAGCCCGCCTCGGGACACCGGGGAGCTGTTTTTT. J is TRBJ2-2 and V is TRBV5-1; no definite D call. The CDR3 runs to 14 residues. The V end was cut by 4 bases, the J end by 3 bases, with 10 bases between. From germline, CDR1 is SGHRS and CDR2 YFSETQ.

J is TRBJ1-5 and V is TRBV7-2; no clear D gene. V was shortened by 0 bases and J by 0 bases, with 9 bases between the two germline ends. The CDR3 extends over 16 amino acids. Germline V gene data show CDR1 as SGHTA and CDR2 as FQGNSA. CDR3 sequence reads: CASSLAGQNSNQPQHF. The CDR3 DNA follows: TGTGCCAGCAGCTTAGCCGGTCAAAATAGCAATCAGCCCCAGCATTTT.

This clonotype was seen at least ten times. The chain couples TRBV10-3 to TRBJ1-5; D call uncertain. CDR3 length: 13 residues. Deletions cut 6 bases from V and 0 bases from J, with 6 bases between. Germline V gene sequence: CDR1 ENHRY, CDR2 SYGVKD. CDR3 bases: TGTGCCATCAGCCTATATAGCAATCAGCCCCAGCATTTT. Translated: CAISLYSNQPQHF.

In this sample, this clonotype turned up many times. The CDR3 sequence: CSVRTGAYEQYF. The CDR3 DNA follows: TGCAGCGTGCGGACTGGAGCCTACGAGCAGTACTTC. This rearrangement joins TRBV29-1 to TRBJ2-7; weak D call: TRBD2 (5 bases). The germline V and J ends were trimmed by 6 bases and 2 bases, with 11 bases remaining between them. This CDR3 has 12 residues. Germline CDR1 reads SQVTM; CDR2 reads ANQGSEA.

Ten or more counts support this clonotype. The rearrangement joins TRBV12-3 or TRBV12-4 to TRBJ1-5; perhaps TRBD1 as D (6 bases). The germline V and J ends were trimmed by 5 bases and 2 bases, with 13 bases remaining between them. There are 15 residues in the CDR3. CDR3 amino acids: CASSLGTLGNQPQHF. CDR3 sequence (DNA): TGTGCCAGCAGTCTCGGGACACTGGGCAATCAGCCCCAGCATTTT.

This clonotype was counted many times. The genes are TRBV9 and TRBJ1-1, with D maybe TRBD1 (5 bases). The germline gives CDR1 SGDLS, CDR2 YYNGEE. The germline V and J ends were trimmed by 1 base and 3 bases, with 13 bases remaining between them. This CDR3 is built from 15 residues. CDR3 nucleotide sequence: TGTGCCAGCAGCGTATCGGCAGGGACGGACACTGAAGCTTTCTTT. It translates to CASSVSAGTDTEAFF.

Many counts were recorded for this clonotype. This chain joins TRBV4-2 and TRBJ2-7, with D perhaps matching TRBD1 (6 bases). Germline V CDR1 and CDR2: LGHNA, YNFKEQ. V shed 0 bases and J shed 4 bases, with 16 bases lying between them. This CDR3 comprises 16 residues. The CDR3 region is CASSQDGVRGKYEQYF. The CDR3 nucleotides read TGTGCCAGCAGCCAAGATGGGGTCAGGGGAAAGTACGAGCAGTACTTC.

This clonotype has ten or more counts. CDR3 DNA: TGTGCCAGCAGCGTAGGGCTGAACACCGGGGAGCTGTTTTTT. It codes for CASSVGLNTGELFF. The rearrangement links TRBV9 to TRBJ2-2; D gene ambiguous. V was pared by 0 bases and J by 1 base, with 4 bases between. There are 14 residues in the CDR3. The V gene's germline CDR1 is SGDLS and CDR2 YYNGEE.

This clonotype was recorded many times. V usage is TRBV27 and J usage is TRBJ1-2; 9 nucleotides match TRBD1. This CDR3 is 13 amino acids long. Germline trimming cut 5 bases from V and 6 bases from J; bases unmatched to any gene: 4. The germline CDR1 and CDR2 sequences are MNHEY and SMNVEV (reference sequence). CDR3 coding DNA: TGTGCCAGCAGTCCCCGGGACAGGGATGGCTACACCTTC. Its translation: CASSPRDRDGYTF.

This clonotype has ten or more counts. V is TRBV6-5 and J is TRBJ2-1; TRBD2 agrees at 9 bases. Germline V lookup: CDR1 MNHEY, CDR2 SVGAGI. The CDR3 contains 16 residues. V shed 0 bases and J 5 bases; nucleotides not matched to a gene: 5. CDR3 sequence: CASSYSYPSGDNEQFF. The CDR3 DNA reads TGTGCCAGCAGTTACTCGTATCCTAGCGGGGACAATGAGCAGTTCTTC.

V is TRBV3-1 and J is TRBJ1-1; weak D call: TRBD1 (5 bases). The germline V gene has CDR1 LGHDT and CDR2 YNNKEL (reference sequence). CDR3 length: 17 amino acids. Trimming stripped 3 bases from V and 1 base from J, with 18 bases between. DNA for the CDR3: TGTGCCAGCAGCCAGGCGGGCCCCTGGACACAGAACACTGAAGCTTTCTTT. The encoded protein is CASSQAGPWTQNTEAFF.

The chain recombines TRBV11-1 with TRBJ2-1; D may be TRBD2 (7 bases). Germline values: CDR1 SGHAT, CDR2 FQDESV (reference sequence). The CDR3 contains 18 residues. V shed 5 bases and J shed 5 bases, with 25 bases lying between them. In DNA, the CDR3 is TGTGCCAGCAGCCGGGGGCTAGCGGCGAACAATAGCAACAATGAGCAGTTCTTC. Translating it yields CASSRGLAANNSNNEQFF.

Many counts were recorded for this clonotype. The CDR3 DNA follows: TGTGCCAGCAGCTTAGGGGGGGAAAGCTATGGCTACACCTTC. The encoded protein is CASSLGGESYGYTF. This chain links TRBV7-8 with TRBJ1-2, with D perhaps matching TRBD1 (5 bases). The germline CDR1 and CDR2 sequences are SGHVS and FQNEAQ. Deletions cut 1 base from V and 4 bases from J, with 10 bases between. The CDR3 loop spans 14 amino acids.

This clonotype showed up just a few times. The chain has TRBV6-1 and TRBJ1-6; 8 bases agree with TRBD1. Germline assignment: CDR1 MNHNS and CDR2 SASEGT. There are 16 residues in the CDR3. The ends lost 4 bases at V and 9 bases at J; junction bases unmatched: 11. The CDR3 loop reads CASSGTGQGPLSPLHF. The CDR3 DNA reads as TGTGCCAGCAGTGGCACTGGACAGGGTCCTCTTTCACCCCTCCACTTT.

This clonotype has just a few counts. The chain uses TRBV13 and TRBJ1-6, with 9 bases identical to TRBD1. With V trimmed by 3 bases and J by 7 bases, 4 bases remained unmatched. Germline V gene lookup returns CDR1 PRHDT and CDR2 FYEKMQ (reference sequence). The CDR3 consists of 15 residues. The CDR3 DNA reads TGTGCCAGCAGCTTTGCCGGGACAGGGAATTCACCCCTCCACTTT. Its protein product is CASSFAGTGNSPLHF.

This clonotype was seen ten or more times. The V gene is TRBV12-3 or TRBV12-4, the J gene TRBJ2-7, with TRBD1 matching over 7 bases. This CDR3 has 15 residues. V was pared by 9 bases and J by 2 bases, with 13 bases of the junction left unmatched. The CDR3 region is CASSRDRLLTYEQYF. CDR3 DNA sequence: TGTGCCAGTTCCCGGGACAGACTCTTAACCTACGAGCAGTACTTC.

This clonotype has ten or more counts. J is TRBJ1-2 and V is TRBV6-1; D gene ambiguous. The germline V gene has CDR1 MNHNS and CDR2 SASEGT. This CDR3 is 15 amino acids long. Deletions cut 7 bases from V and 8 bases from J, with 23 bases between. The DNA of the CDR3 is TGTGCCAGCACCCCATCCCAGTTCTTGGGTTTCGGCTACACCTTC. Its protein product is CASTPSQFLGFGYTF.

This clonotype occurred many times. In DNA, the CDR3 is TGCAGTGCAATTCGCACAACCTACGAGCAGTACTTC. Translated: CSAIRTTYEQYF. The chain has TRBV20-1 and TRBJ2-7; D call uncertain. Germline V gene lookup returns CDR1 DFQATT and CDR2 SNEGSKA (reference sequence). This CDR3 has 12 amino acids. V was shortened by 6 bases and J by 2 bases, with 11 bases between the two germline ends.

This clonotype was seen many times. Written as DNA, the CDR3 is TGTGCCAGCAGCCTCCTACAGGGTTCCTACGAGCAGTACTTC. It specifies CASSLLQGSYEQYF. This rearrangement joins TRBV6-1 to TRBJ2-7; D might be TRBD1 (6 bases). CDR3 length equals 14 residues. V gave up 6 bases and J gave up 1 base, with 13 bases separating them. Per germline, CDR1 MNHNS and CDR2 SASEGT.

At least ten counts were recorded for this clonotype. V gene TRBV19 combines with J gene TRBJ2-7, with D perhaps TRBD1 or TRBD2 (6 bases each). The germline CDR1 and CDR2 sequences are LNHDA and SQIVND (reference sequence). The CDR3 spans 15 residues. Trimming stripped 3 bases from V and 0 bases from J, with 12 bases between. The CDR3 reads CASSMMGGSSYEQYF. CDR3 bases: TGTGCCAGTAGTATGATGGGGGGCAGCTCCTACGAGCAGTACTTC. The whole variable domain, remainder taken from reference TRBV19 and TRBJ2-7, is DGGITQSPKYLFRKEGQNVTLSCEQNLNHDAMYWYRQDPGQGLRLIYYSQIVNDFQKGDIAEGYSVSREKKESFPLTVTSAQKNPTAFYLCASSMMGGSSYEQYFGPGTRLTVT.

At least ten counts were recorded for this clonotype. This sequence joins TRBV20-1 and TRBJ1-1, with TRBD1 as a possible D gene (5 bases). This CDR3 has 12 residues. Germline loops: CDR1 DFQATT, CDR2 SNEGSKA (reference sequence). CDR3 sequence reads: CSALPGGTEAFF. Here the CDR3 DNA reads TGCAGCGCCCTGCCGGGGGGCACTGAAGCTTTCTTT.

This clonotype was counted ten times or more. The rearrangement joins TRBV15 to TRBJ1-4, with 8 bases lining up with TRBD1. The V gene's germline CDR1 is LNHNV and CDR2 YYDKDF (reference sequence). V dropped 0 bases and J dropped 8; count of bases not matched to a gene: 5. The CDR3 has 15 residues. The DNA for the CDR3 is TGTGCCACCAGCAGAGACGGGACAGGATGGGAAAAACTGTTTTTT. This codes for CATSRDGTGWEKLFF.

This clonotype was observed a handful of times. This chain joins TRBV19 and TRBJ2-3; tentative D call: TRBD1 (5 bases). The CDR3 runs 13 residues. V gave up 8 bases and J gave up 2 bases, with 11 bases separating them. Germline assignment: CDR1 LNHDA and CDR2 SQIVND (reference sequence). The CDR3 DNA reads TGTGCCAGTGCCCGACAGTACACAGATACGCAGTATTTT. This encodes CASARQYTDTQYF.

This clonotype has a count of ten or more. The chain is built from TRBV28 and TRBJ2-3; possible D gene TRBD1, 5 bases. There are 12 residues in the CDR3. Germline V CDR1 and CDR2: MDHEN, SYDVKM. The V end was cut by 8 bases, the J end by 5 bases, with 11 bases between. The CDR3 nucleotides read TGTGCCAGCGAGTCAGGGCTAGATACGCAGTATTTT. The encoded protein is CASESGLDTQYF.

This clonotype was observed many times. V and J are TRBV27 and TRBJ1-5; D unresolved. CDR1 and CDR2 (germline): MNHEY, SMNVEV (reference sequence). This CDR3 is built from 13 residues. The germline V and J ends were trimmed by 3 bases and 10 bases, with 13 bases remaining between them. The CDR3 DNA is TGTGCCAGCAGTTTGGGTACCCGGGATCCCCAGCATTTT. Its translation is CASSLGTRDPQHF.

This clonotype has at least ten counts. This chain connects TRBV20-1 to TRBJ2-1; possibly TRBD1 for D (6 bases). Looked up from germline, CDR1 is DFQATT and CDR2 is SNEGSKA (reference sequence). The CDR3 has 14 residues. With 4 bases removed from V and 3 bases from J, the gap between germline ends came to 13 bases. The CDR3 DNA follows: TGCAGTGCTAAATCAACAGGGTTCTACAATGAGCAGTTCTTC. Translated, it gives CSAKSTGFYNEQFF.

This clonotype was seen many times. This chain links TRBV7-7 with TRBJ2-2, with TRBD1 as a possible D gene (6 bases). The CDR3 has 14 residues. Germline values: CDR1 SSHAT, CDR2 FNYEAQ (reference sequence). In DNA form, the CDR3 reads TGTGCTAGCCGAGACAGGATGAACACCGGGGAGCTGTTTTTT. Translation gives CASRDRMNTGELFF.

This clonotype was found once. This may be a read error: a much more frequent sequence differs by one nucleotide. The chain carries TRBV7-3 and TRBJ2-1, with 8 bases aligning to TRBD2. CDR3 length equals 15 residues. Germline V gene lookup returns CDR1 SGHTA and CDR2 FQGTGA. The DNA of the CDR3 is TGTGCCAGCAGCTTAATTTTAGCGGGGAGCGATGAGCATTTCTTC. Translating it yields CASSLILAGSDEHFF.

CDR3 sequence (DNA): TGCAGTGCCGGCGAAAGACCGGGACAGGGGGGAGAGACCCAGTACTTC. Its translation: CSAGERPGQGGETQYF. The chain joins TRBV20-1 to TRBJ2-5; the match to TRBD1 covers 11 bases. J was trimmed by 4 bases and V by 6 bases; bases with no gene match: 13. The germline gives CDR1 DFQATT, CDR2 SNEGSKA (reference sequence). This CDR3 has 16 amino acids.

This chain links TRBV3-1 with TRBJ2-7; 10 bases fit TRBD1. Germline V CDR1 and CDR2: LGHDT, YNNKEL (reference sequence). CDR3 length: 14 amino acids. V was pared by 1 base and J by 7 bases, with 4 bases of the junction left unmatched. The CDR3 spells CASSQGQGAGEQYF. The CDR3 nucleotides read TGTGCCAGCAGCCAAGGACAGGGGGCAGGGGAGCAGTACTTC.